This TCR beta chain is from a study of cytomegalovirus exposure and HLA in healthy donors. In the study overall: In a previous analysis, some 120 million unique TCR beta sequences were found from 170 million or so T cells.

Healthy bone marrow donors made up the donors. Germline CDR1 SGDLS, CDR2 YYNGEE. Trimming cost V 0 bases and J 8 bases, with 8 bases left between them. CDR3 length: 12 amino acids. Remarks on this clone: The antigen is not known. In the same sample, other DNA sequences code for this CDR3.

The PCR was carried out with 60 Vbeta primers and 13 Jbeta primers. Authors' processing steps: There were 70 million to 95 million unique TCR beta chains by a later count, and approximately 10 million of them were shared. Clones were read by immunoSEQ multiplex PCR, and TCRdb kept only the in-frame ones, dropping some. V and J calls and clone size come straight from that table; D and trimming were deduced from the DNA. In the table there are approximately 130,000 clones, more than 70% of which are singletons. Study-wide points: Sequencing probably produced one cluster of sequence variants that were highly shared.

The genes are TRBV9 and TRBJ1-2; D gene ambiguous. The TCR was taken from a woman aged 25 to 45 in good health and CMV-seropositive. The sequenced sample consisted of PBMCs. The CDR3 sequence: CASSVGGGGYTF. DNA for the CDR3: TGTGCCAGCAGCGTAGGAGGAGGAGGCTACACCTTC.